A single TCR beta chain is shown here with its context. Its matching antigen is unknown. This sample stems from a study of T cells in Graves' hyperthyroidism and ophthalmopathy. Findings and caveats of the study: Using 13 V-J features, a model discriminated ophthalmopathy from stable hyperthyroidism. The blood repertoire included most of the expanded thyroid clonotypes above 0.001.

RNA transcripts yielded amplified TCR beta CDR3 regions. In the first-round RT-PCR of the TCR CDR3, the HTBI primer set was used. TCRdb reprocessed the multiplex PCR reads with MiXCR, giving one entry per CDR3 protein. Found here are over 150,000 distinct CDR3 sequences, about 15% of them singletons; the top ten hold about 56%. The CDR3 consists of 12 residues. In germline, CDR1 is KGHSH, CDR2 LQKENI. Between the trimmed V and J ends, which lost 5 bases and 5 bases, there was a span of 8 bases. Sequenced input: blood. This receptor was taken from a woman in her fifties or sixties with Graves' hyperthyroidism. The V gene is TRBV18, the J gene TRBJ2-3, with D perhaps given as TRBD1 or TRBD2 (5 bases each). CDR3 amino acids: CASSEGQDTQYF. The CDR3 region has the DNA TGTGCCAGCTCAGAGGGGCAAGATACGCAGTATTTT.